This is a list of T cell receptor beta chains from one sample in a study of shared clonotypes between healthy human individuals. Measured with immunoSEQ multiplex PCR; TCRdb has only the in-frame clones, and not every one. Of some 630,000 clones in the sample, roughly 70% are singletons; the top ten hold under 2%. Material for sequencing was memory CD4+ T cells sorted from blood. The receptor source for this set is a woman aged 30 to 39 in good health. Each CDR3 is given with its conserved first and last residue. D genes are given only for firm matches. A clone size is listed for some rows: how often the clone was seen (once, few, many), or a class if it is expanded.

D,size,V,J,CDR3,DNA
TRBD1,NA,TRBV6-1,TRBJ1-3,CASSEQQGAGGNTIYF,TGTGCCAGCAGTGAACAACAGGGGGCGGGTGGAAACACCATATATTTT
NA,few,TRBV7-8,TRBJ2-1,CASSLVRTVNEQFF,TGTGCCAGCAGCTTAGTTCGGACTGTGAATGAGCAGTTCTTC
NA,NA,TRBV7-9,TRBJ1-1,CASSFGGIRNTEAFF,TGTGCCAGCAGCTTCGGCGGAATACGGAACACTGAAGCTTTCTTT
NA,NA,TRBV6-6,TRBJ2-1,CASSRSQGGDEQFF,TGTGCCAGCAGCCGCTCACAGGGAGGCGATGAGCAGTTCTTC
NA,NA,TRBV5-8,TRBJ2-1,CASSLAGGPPNEQFF,TGTGCCAGCAGCTTGGCGGGGGGCCCGCCCAATGAGCAGTTCTTC
NA,NA,TRBV5-6,TRBJ1-2,CASSFTGTGYGYTF,TGTGCCAGCAGCTTCACTGGGACGGGCTATGGCTACACCTTC
TRBD2,NA,TRBV6-1,TRBJ2-7,CASSRSLAGESEQYF,TGTGCCAGCAGTCGGTCCTTAGCGGGAGAGTCGGAGCAGTACTTC
NA,few,TRBV6-1,TRBJ1-1,CASSGTVLTEAFF,TGTGCCAGCAGTGGGACAGTGCTCACTGAAGCTTTCTTT
NA,NA,TRBV11-3,TRBJ2-3,CASSTGDYSTDTQYF,TGTGCCAGCAGCACAGGGGACTACTCCACAGATACGCAGTATTTT
TRBD1,NA,TRBV19,TRBJ2-3,CASSGDRSPDTQYF,TGTGCCAGTAGTGGGGACAGATCCCCAGATACGCAGTATTTT
NA,few,TRBV5-6,TRBJ2-7,CASQLRAGEGEQYF,TGTGCCAGCCAATTACGAGCAGGGGAAGGCGAGCAGTACTTC
TRBD1,NA,TRBV25-1,TRBJ2-7,CASSDLPGQRGIYEQYF,TGTGCCAGCAGTGATCTTCCGGGACAGCGAGGGATCTACGAGCAGTACTTC
NA,many,TRBV7-9,TRBJ2-1,CASSLAEGEQFF,TGTGCCAGCAGCTTAGCGGAGGGTGAGCAGTTCTTC
NA,few,TRBV7-9,TRBJ2-5,CASSRADGQETQYF,TGTGCCAGCAGCCGCGCTGACGGACAAGAGACCCAGTACTTC
NA,NA,TRBV7-2,TRBJ1-5,CASSLAQGSNQPQHF,TGTGCCAGCAGCTTAGCGCAGGGTAGCAATCAGCCCCAGCATTTT
NA,many,TRBV9,TRBJ2-2,CASREGTFTGELFF,TGTGCCAGCAGAGAAGGGACCTTCACCGGGGAGCTGTTTTTT
TRBD2,NA,TRBV7-9,TRBJ2-1,CASSYWTSGSNEQFF,TGTGCCAGCAGCTACTGGACTAGCGGGAGCAATGAGCAGTTCTTC
TRBD2,once,TRBV7-2,TRBJ2-7,CASSFPTSGQNEQYF,TGTGCCAGCAGCTTTCCCACTAGCGGGCAAAACGAGCAGTACTTC
NA,NA,TRBV19,TRBJ1-5,CASSMWGRGERQPQHF,TGTGCCAGTAGTATGTGGGGCAGGGGAGAAAGACAGCCCCAGCATTTT
TRBD1,NA,TRBV5-5,TRBJ1-2,CASSRRGQGGYTF,TGTGCCAGCAGCCGGAGGGGGCAAGGAGGCTACACCTTC
TRBD2,few,TRBV7-2,TRBJ2-2,CASSLRSGSGYTGELFF,TGTGCCAGCAGCTTACGGAGCGGGAGCGGGTACACCGGGGAGCTGTTTTTT
NA,NA,TRBV19,TRBJ2-2,CASQPGFNTGELFF,TGTGCCAGCCAACCGGGATTCAACACCGGGGAGCTGTTTTTT
NA,few,TRBV30,TRBJ2-5,CAWSMDSSGETQYF,TGTGCCTGGAGTATGGACTCGTCAGGAGAGACCCAGTACTTC
NA,NA,TRBV19,TRBJ2-7,CASSIRQGYSYEQYF,TGTGCCAGTAGTATACGGCAGGGGTACTCCTACGAGCAGTACTTC
TRBD2,NA,TRBV7-9,TRBJ2-7,CASSLGRGLLYEQYF,TGTGCCAGCAGCTTAGGCCGGGGACTACTCTACGAGCAGTACTTC
NA,many,TRBV6-4,TRBJ2-1,CASSDFHGNEQFF,TGTGCCAGCAGTGACTTTCATGGGAATGAGCAGTTCTTC
NA,NA,TRBV7-9,TRBJ2-7,CASRTKGAQNPYEQYF,TGTGCCAGCAGGACCAAGGGAGCGCAGAACCCCTACGAGCAGTACTTC
NA,NA,TRBV5-4,TRBJ2-3,CASSLEQSTDTQYF,TGTGCCAGCAGCTTGGAGCAGAGCACAGATACGCAGTATTTT
TRBD1,once,TRBV19,TRBJ1-3,CASSMRQGEVTGNTIYF,TGTGCCAGTAGTATGCGGCAGGGGGAGGTCACTGGAAACACCATATATTTT
TRBD2,NA,TRBV30,TRBJ2-7,CAWRPAGGIYEQYF,TGTGCCTGGCGCCCGGCGGGGGGGATCTACGAGCAGTACTTC
NA,once,TRBV7-6,TRBJ1-4,CASSLQLSPEKLFF,TGTGCCAGCAGCTTACAACTATCCCCAGAAAAACTGTTTTTT
NA,NA,TRBV28,TRBJ2-7,CASKRRDYEQYF,TGTGCCAGCAAACGGCGGGACTACGAGCAGTACTTC
NA,NA,TRBV28,TRBJ1-5,CASSFFFRQDADQPQHF,TGTGCCAGCAGTTTCTTCTTCAGACAGGACGCGGATCAGCCCCAGCATTTT
TRBD2,NA,TRBV9,TRBJ2-2,CASSPGTTRNTGELFF,TGTGCCAGCAGCCCCGGGACTACCCGGAACACCGGGGAGCTGTTTTTT
TRBD2,NA,TRBV18,TRBJ2-1,CASSRAGTSNNEQFF,TGTGCCAGCTCACGAGCCGGGACTAGTAATAATGAGCAGTTCTTC
NA,NA,TRBV11-2,TRBJ1-4,CASSNGAGKEEKLFF,TGTGCCAGCAGTAACGGGGCGGGAAAGGAGGAAAAACTGTTTTTT
NA,many,TRBV5-1,TRBJ1-3,CASSLAGYGNTIYF,TGCGCCAGCAGCTTGGCGGGATACGGAAACACCATATATTTT
NA,NA,TRBV27,TRBJ1-2,CASHSWSNANGYTF,TGTGCCAGCCACAGTTGGTCGAACGCGAATGGCTACACTTTC
NA,once,TRBV19,TRBJ2-2,CASSRGEITGELFF,TGTGCCAGTAGTCGAGGGGAGATCACCGGGGAGCTGTTTTTT
TRBD1,NA,TRBV28,TRBJ1-2,CASSLLGTGLNYGYTF,TGTGCCAGCAGTTTATTGGGGACAGGGTTAAATTATGGCTACACCTTC
NA,once,TRBV11-3,TRBJ2-3,CASSPGLSGDTQYF,TGTGCCAGCAGCCCGGGACTCTCGGGAGATACGCAGTATTTT
NA,NA,TRBV2,TRBJ1-2,CASSERGSNYGYTF,TGTGCCAGCAGTGAACGGGGGTCCAACTATGGCTACACCTTC
TRBD1,NA,TRBV4-2,TRBJ2-2,CASSTGQGIGELFF,TGTGCCAGCAGCACCGGACAGGGGATAGGGGAGCTGTTTTTT
NA,NA,TRBV7-9,TRBJ1-3,CASSPGRGNTIYF,TGTGCCAGCAGCCCCGGCAGGGGAAACACCATATATTTT
TRBD1,NA,TRBV27,TRBJ2-1,CASSLKSAGGEFEQFF,TGTGCCAGCAGTTTAAAATCGGCAGGGGGTGAATTTGAGCAGTTCTTC
NA,NA,TRBV30,TRBJ2-6,CAWTGAGANVLTF,TGTGCCTGGACAGGGGCTGGGGCCAACGTCCTGACTTTC
NA,NA,TRBV6-5,TRBJ2-7,CASSYGGQGPYEQYF,TGTGCCAGCAGTTATGGTGGCCAGGGCCCCTACGAGCAGTACTTC
NA,NA,TRBV28,TRBJ1-2,CASSWPGYYGYTF,TGTGCCAGCAGTTGGCCAGGGTACTATGGCTACACCTTC
TRBD2,NA,TRBV2,TRBJ2-1,CASRLLAGVNEQFF,TGTGCCAGCAGGTTACTAGCGGGAGTCAATGAGCAGTTCTTC
NA,NA,TRBV10-3,TRBJ2-7,CASGTNPTYEQYF,TGTGCCAGCGGGACAAACCCAACCTACGAGCAGTACTTC
TRBD1,NA,TRBV30,TRBJ2-7,CAWSPGQGAREQYF,TGTGCCTGGAGTCCGGGACAGGGGGCGAGGGAGCAGTACTTC
NA,NA,TRBV7-2,TRBJ1-5,CASSLGVGQPQHF,TGTGCCAGCAGCTTAGGAGTAGGCCAGCCCCAGCATTTT
TRBD1,few,TRBV30,TRBJ1-2,CAWSPGQGAVSGYTF,TGTGCCTGGAGTCCCGGACAGGGGGCGGTTTCGGGCTACACCTTC